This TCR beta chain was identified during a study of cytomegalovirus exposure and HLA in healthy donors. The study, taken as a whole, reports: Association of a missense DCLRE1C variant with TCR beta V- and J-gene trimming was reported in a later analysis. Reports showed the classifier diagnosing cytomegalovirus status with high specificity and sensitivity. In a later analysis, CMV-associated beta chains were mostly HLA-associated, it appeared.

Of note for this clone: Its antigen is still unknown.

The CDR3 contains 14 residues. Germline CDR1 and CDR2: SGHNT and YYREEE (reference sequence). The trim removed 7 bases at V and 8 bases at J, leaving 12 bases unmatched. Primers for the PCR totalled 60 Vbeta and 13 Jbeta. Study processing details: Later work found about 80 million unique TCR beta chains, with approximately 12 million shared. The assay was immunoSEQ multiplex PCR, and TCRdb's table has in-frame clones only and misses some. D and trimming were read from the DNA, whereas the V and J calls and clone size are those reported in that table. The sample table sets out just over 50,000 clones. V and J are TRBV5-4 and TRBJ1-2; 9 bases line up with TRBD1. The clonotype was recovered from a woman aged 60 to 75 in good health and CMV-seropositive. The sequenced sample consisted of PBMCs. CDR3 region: CASFGTGTGGGYTF. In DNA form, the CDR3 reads TGTGCCAGCTTCGGGACAGGGACCGGAGGGGGCTACACCTTC.